This TCR beta chain originates from a study of vaccination and CD4 T cells after COVID-19. Study overall: Every participant had a vaccine, which was either BNT162b2 or mRNA-1273, given in two doses. Post-vaccine sampling followed dose two by a median approximately 74 days (range 14 to 241).

TCRdb analysed the PCR reads with MiXCR anew, one entry per CDR3 protein. The sample includes about 39,000 distinct CDR3 sequences, under 45% of them seen just once. Described time point: late sampling 161 to 241 days after vaccination in a few convalescent patients. The CDR3 is 19 residues long. CDR1 is MNHNS and CDR2 is SASEGT in the germline V gene. Unmatched junction bases numbered 17, after V lost 6 bases and J lost 0 bases. The chain uses TRBV6-1 and TRBJ2-3; TRBD1 matches at 8 bases. The origin of this receptor is a human donor who had recovered from COVID-19. The sample consisted of CD4+ T cells from blood, taken about 7 months after SARS-CoV-2 vaccination. Here the CDR3 DNA reads TGTGCCAGCAGCACCCCCGCCGGGACAGGAGCTTCTAGCACAGATACGCAGTATTTT. The encoded protein is CASSTPAGTGASSTDTQYF.